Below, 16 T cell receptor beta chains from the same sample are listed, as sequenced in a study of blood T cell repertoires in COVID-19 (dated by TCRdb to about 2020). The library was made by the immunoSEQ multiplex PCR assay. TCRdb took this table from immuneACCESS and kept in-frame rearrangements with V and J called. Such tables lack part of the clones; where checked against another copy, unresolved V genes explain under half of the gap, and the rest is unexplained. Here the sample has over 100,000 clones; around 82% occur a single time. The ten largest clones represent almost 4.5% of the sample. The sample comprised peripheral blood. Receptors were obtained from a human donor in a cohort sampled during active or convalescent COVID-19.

The CDR3: CASSQEINNEQFF. The CDR3 DNA is TGTGCCAGCAGCCAAGAAATCAACAATGAGCAGTTCTTC. V gene TRBV4-2 combines with J gene TRBJ2-1; D unclear. The CDR3 runs 13 residues. V shed 0 bases and J shed 5 bases, with 5 bases lying between them. Germline CDR1 LGHNA, CDR2 YNFKEQ.

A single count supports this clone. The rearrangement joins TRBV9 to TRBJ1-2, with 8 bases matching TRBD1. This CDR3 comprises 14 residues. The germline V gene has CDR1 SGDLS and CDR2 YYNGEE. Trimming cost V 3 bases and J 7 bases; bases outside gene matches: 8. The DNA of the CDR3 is TGTGCCAGCAGCGGTCGGCAGGGGGCTTCTGGCTACACCTTC. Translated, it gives CASSGRQGASGYTF.

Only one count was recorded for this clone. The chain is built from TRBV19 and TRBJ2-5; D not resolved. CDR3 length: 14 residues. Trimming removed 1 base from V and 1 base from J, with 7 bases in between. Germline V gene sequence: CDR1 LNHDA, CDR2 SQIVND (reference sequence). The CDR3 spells CASSIVAAQETQYF. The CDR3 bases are TGTGCCAGTAGTATAGTGGCGGCCCAAGAGACCCAGTACTTC.

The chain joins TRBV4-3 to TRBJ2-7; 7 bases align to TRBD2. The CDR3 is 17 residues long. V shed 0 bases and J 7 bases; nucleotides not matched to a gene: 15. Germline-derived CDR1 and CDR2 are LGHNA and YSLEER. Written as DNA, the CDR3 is TGCGCCAGCAGCCAAGACCCCCCGGGCGGGAGAACGGGGGAGCAGTACTTC. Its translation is CASSQDPPGGRTGEQYF.

The CDR3 DNA reads as TGCGCCAGCAGCTGGGCGGGGGCCGGGGAGCTGTTTTTT. Protein: CASSWAGAGELFF. The rearrangement joins TRBV5-1 to TRBJ2-2, with 7 bases lining up with TRBD2. The CDR3 length is 13 residues. CDR1 and CDR2 from the germline V gene are SGHRS and YFSETQ. The J segment lost 6 bases and the V segment lost 3 bases, leaving 2 bases of the junction unmatched.

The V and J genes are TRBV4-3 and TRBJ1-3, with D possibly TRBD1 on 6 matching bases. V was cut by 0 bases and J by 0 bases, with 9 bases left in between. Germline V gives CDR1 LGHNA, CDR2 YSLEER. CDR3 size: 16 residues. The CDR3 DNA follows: TGCGCCAGCAGCCAAGATATCAGGGGCTCTGGAAACACCATATATTTT. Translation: CASSQDIRGSGNTIYF.

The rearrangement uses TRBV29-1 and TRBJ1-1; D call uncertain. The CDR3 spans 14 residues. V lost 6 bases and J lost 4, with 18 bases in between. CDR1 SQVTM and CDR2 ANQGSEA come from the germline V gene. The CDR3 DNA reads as TGCAGCGTCTTTGAGCCGGGGTTGGGCACTGAAGCTTTCTTT. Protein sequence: CSVFEPGLGTEAFF. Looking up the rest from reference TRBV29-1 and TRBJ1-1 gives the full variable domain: SAVISQKPSRDICQRGTSLTIQCQVDSQVTMMFWYRQQPGQSLTLIATANQGSEATYESGFVIDKFPISRPNLTFSTLTVSNMSPEDSSIYLCSVFEPGLGTEAFFGQGTRLTVV.

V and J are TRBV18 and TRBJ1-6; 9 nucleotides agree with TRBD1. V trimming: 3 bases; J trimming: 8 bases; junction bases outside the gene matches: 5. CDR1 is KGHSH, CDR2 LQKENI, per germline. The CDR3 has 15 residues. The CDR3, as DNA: TGTGCCAGCTCACCTGACCGGACAGGGGATTCACCCCTCCACTTT. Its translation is CASSPDRTGDSPLHF.

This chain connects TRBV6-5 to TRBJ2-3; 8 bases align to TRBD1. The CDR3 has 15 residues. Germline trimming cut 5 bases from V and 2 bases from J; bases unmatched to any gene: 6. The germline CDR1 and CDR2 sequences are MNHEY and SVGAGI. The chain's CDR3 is CASSRTGRATDTQYF. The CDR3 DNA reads TGTGCCAGCAGTCGGACAGGGCGAGCCACAGATACGCAGTATTTT.

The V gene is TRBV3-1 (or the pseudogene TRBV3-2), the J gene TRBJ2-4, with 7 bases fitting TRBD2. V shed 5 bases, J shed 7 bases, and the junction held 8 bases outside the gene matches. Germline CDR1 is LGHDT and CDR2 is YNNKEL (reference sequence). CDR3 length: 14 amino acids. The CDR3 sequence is CASSWNAGGNIQYF. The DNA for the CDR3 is TGTGCCAGCAGCTGGAACGCCGGGGGGAACATTCAGTACTTC.

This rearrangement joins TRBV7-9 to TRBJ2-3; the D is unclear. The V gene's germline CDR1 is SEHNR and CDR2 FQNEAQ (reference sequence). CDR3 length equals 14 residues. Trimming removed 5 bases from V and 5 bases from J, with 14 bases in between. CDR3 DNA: TGTGCCAGCAGCCCCCCTTTGCAGATAGATACGCAGTATTTT. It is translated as CASSPPLQIDTQYF.

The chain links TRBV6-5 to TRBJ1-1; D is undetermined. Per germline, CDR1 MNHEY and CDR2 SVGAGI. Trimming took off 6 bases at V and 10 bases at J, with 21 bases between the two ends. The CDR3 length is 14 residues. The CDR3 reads CASRGWGDPMPAFF. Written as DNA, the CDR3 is TGTGCCAGCAGGGGTTGGGGAGACCCTATGCCAGCTTTCTTT.

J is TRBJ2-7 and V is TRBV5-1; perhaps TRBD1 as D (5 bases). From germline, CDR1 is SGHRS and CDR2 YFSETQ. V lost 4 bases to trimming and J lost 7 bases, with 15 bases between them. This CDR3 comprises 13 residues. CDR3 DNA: TGCGCCAGCAGCGTCCAGGGAATGGGGGAGCAGTACTTC. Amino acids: CASSVQGMGEQYF.

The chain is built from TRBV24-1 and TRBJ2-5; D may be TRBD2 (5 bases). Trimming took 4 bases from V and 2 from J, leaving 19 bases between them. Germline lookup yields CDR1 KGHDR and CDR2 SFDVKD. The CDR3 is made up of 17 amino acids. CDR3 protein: CATSDSRLGADQETQYF. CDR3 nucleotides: TGTGCCACCAGTGACTCCCGCCTCGGAGCGGATCAAGAGACCCAGTACTTC.

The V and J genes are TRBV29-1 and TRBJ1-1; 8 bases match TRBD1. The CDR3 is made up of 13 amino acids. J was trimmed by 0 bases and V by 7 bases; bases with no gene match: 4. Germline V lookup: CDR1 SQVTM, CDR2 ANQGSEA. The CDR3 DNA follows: TGCAGCGCTCTCAGGGGGCTGAACACTGAAGCTTTCTTT. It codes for CSALRGLNTEAFF.

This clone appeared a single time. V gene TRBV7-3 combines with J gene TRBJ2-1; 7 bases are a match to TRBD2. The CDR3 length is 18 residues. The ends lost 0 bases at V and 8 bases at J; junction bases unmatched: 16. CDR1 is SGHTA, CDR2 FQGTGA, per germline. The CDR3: CASSLTPTGLGIGDEQFF. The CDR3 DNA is TGTGCCAGCAGCTTAACTCCCACTGGACTAGGTATAGGCGATGAGCAGTTCTTC.